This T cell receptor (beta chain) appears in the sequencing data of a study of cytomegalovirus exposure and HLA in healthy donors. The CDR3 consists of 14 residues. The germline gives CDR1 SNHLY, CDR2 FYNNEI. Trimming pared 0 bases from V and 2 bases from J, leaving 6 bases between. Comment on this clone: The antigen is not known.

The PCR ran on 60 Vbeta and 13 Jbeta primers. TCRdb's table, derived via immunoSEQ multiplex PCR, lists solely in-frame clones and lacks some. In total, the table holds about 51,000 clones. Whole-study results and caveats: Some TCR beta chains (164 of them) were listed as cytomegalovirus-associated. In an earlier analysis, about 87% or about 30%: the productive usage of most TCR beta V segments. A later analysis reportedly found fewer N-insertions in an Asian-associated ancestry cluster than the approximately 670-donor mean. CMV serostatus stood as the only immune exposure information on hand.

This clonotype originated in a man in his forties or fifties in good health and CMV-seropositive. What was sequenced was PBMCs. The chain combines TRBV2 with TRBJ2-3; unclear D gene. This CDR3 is CASSEARYTDTQYF. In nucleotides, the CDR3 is TGTGCCAGCAGTGAAGCGAGATACACAGATACGCAGTATTTT.